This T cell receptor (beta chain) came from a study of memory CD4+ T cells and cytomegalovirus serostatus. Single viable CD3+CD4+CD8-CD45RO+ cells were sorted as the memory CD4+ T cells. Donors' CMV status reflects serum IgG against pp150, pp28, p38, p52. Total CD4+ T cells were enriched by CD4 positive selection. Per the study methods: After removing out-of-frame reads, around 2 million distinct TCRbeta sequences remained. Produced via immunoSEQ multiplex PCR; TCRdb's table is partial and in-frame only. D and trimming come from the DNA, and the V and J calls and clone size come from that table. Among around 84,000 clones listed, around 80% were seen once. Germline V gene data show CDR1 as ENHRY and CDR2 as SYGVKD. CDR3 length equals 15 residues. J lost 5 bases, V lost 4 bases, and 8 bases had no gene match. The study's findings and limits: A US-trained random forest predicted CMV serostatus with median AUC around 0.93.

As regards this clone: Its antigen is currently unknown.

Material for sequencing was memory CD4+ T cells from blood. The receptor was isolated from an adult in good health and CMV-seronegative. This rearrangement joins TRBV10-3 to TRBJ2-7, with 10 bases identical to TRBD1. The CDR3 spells CAISGGDRGPHEQYF. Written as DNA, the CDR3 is TGTGCCATCAGTGGGGGGGACAGGGGTCCCCACGAGCAGTACTTC.